Following are 30 T cell receptor beta chains from one sample sequenced in a study of post-analysis software for immune sequencing data (dated by TCRdb to between 2014 and 2017). Broader findings and caveats from the paper: Significantly higher frequencies in patients than in controls were found for five or six TRBV segments, including TRBV5-6, TRBV5-1 and TRBV20-1.

These receptors have no identified antigens. Library creation used PCR. Sequencing took place on an Illumina HiSeq 2500. To reduce PCR and sequencing biases, unique molecular identifiers were built into the TCR beta cDNA libraries. The public reads were reanalyzed by TCRdb: fastp trimming at Q25, MiXCR alignment, in-frame beta chains only. Records with the same CDR3 protein are collapsed into one entry carrying the most frequent genes and DNA. The sample table lists roughly 200,000 distinct CDR3 sequences, approximately 28% of them with a count of one. The top ten clones comprise 3.4% of the sample. The sample taken for sequencing was blood. The source of these receptors is a girl aged 2 to 17 with multiple sclerosis.

This chain links TRBV2 with TRBJ1-4; D gene uncertain. The germline V and J ends were trimmed by 8 bases and 7 bases, with 5 bases remaining between them. This CDR3 is 10 amino acids long. Germline CDR1 is SNHLY and CDR2 is FYNNEI. CDR3: CASGSEKLFF. CDR3 coding DNA: TGTGCCAGCGGGAGTGAAAAACTGTTTTTT.

Many counts were recorded for this clonotype. The rearrangement joins TRBV25-1 to TRBJ1-2; D may be TRBD1 (5 bases). Between the trimmed V and J ends, which lost 6 bases and 2 bases, there was a span of 13 bases. The CDR3 totals 14 residues. CDR1 and CDR2 from the germline V gene are MGHDK and SYGVNS. The CDR3 sequence is CASSRAGENYGYTF. The CDR3 DNA sequence: TGTGCCAGCAGCCGGGCGGGGGAGAACTATGGCTACACCTTC.

In the case of this clonotype: Given a much more abundant clone one base away, this may be a read error. V usage is TRBV5-1 and J usage is TRBJ2-7; the D gene is possibly TRBD2 (6 bases). The CDR3 has 15 amino acids. The V end was cut by 5 bases, the J end by 3 bases, with 18 bases between. Germline-derived CDR1 and CDR2 are SGHRS and YFSETQ. CDR3 sequence reads: CASSRGSVEGYEQYF. In nucleotides, the CDR3 is TGCGCCAGCAGTCGCGGGTCCGTGGAGGGCTACGAGCAGTACTTC. The variable domain in full, completed from reference TRBV5-1 and TRBJ2-7, reads KAGVTQTPRYLIKTRGQQVTLSCSPISGHRSVSWYQQTPGQGLQFLFEYFSETQRNKGNFPGRFSGRQFSNSRSEMNVSTLELGDSALYLCASSRGSVEGYEQYFGPGTRLTVT.

This clonotype was counted at least ten times. The chain employs TRBV7-9 and TRBJ2-1; D unresolved. CDR3 size: 14 residues. CDR1 is SEHNR, CDR2 FQNEAQ, per germline (reference sequence). Trimming shortened V by 2 bases and J by 1 base, and 6 bases separated the two germline ends. This CDR3 reads CASSLTGSYNEQFF. CDR3 DNA: TGTGCCAGCAGCTTAACCGGTTCCTACAATGAGCAGTTCTTC.

This clonotype was seen repeatedly, ten times or more. This chain connects TRBV4-1 to TRBJ2-4; either TRBD1 or TRBD2 may supply D (5 bases each). Looked up from germline, CDR1 is MGHRA and CDR2 is YSYEKL. V was cut by 3 bases and J by 1 base, with 13 bases left in between. The CDR3 is made up of 16 amino acids. CDR3 sequence reads: CASSHPGREAKNIQYF. As DNA, the CDR3 is TGCGCCAGCAGCCACCCCGGCAGGGAGGCCAAAAACATTCAGTACTTC.

This clonotype has a count of ten or more. The rearrangement uses TRBV29-1 and TRBJ2-1, with D unresolved. This CDR3 contains 10 residues. Germline V CDR1 and CDR2: SQVTM, ANQGSEA. V was cut by 4 bases and J by 6 bases, with 4 bases left in between. CDR3 residues: CSVGGNEQFF. CDR3 nucleotides: TGCAGCGTTGGCGGCAATGAGCAGTTCTTC.

Concerning this clonotype itself: Just one base apart from a much larger clone, this may be a read error. The J gene is TRBJ2-5, the V gene TRBV5-1; 8 bases agree with TRBD1. This CDR3 region has 15 residues. CDR1 and CDR2 (germline): SGHRS, YFSETQ. V lost 1 base, J lost 3 bases, and 5 bases stayed unmatched. The CDR3, as DNA: TGCGCCAGCAGCTTGCAGGGGGCAGGGGAAGAGACCCAGTACTTC. This codes for CASSLQGAGEETQYF. The variable domain in full, completed from reference TRBV5-1 and TRBJ2-5, reads KAGVTQTPRYLIKTRGQQVTLSCSPISGHRSVSWYQQTPGQGLQFLFEYFSETQRNKGNFPGRFSGRQFSNSRSEMNVSTLELGDSALYLCASSLQGAGEETQYFGPGTRLLVL.

This clonotype was seen at least ten times. J is TRBJ2-1 and V is TRBV12-3 or TRBV12-4, with TRBD1 matching 8 bases. Germline trimming cut 5 bases from V and 9 bases from J; bases unmatched to any gene: 9. CDR3 length equals 14 residues. The CDR3 loop reads CASSRQGPPAEQFF. For the CDR3, the DNA is TGTGCCAGCAGTAGACAGGGGCCCCCCGCTGAGCAGTTCTTC.

As concerns this clonotype: Since a much larger clone is just one base distant, this may be a read error. The chain joins TRBV7-8 to TRBJ2-5, with TRBD2 matching over 9 bases. The CDR3 has 15 amino acids. Unmatched junction bases numbered 5, after V lost 2 bases and J lost 4 bases. CDR1 is SGHVS, CDR2 FQNEAQ, per germline. In DNA form, the CDR3 reads TGTGCCAGCAGCTTAAAAGGACTAGCGAGAGAGACCCAGTACTTC. It translates to CASSLKGLARETQYF.

This chain joins TRBV5-5 and TRBJ1-1; tentatively, D is TRBD1 (5 bases). V lost 3 bases and J 6 bases, leaving 15 bases between the germline ends. The CDR3 covers 14 residues. Germline CDR1 reads SGHKS; CDR2 reads YYEKEE (reference sequence). Written as DNA, the CDR3 is TGTGCCAGCAGCTCGAGGGGAGGGATGGCTGAAGCTTTCTTT. Its protein is CASSSRGGMAEAFF.

As concerns this clonotype: Since a much larger clone is just one base distant, this may be a read error. This chain connects TRBV6-5 to TRBJ2-3, with TRBD1 as a possible D gene (6 bases). CDR1 MNHEY and CDR2 SVGAGI come from the germline V gene. This CDR3 contains 15 residues. For the CDR3, the DNA is TGTGCCGGCAGTGACTCCCCAGGGGGCACAGATACGCAGTATTTT. This encodes CAGSDSPGGTDTQYF.

This clonotype was picked up a small number of times. The V call is TRBV5-1, the J call TRBJ2-3; 8 bases are a match to TRBD2. This CDR3 has 14 amino acids. In germline, CDR1 is SGHRS, CDR2 YFSETQ. The junction had 8 bases not matched to a gene; V was cut back by 5 bases and J by 6 bases. CDR3 DNA: TGCGCCAGCAGTAGCGGGGTATTGGTGGATACGCAGTATTTT. This codes for CASSSGVLVDTQYF.

This clonotype was detected only a few times. This chain connects TRBV5-1 to TRBJ2-3; D call uncertain. V dropped 0 bases and J dropped 2 bases, with 7 bases sitting between them. The CDR3 is made up of 14 amino acids. Germline V CDR1 and CDR2: SGHRS, YFSETQ. The CDR3 nucleotides read TGCGCCAGCAGCTTGGACGGCGTCACAGATACGCAGTATTTT. It is translated as CASSLDGVTDTQYF.

A remark on this clonotype: Just one base apart from a much larger clone, this may be a read error. The CDR3 DNA is TGCGCCAGCAGCCAAGATGTAGCAGACCGCCTGTACAACACAGATATGCAGTATTTT. It encodes CASSQDVADRLYNTDMQYF. The chain employs TRBV4-1 and TRBJ2-3; D remains ambiguous. The CDR3 has 19 amino acids. Germline V gene data show CDR1 as MGHRA and CDR2 as YSYEKL.

There are many counts of this clonotype. The chain uses TRBV29-1 and TRBJ2-7; 9 bases are a match to TRBD2. The germline gives CDR1 SQVTM, CDR2 ANQGSEA. V lost 7 bases to trimming and J lost 1 base; unmatched junction nucleotides: 14. The CDR3 loop spans 16 amino acids. As DNA, the CDR3 is TGCAGCGCAAGGGGGATAAGCGGGAGGCGGTCCTACGAGCAGTACTTC. Its translation: CSARGISGRRSYEQYF.

The chain employs TRBV9 and TRBJ2-1, with D perhaps matching TRBD1 (6 bases). CDR3 length: 14 residues. The ends were cut back, 4 bases at V and 6 bases at J, with 14 bases in the middle. Germline loops: CDR1 SGDLS, CDR2 YYNGEE. The CDR3 here is CASSPGQKVNEQFF. CDR3 in DNA: TGTGCCAGCAGCCCCGGACAGAAAGTCAATGAGCAGTTCTTC.

This clonotype was detected ten times or more. The V and J genes are TRBV7-9 and TRBJ2-5; D is unclear. The DNA matches TRBJ2-7 better at its end, which makes the J call doubtful. Germline CDR1 is SEHNR and CDR2 is FQNEAQ (reference sequence). The CDR3 runs to 14 residues. CDR3 sequence reads: CASSSDQKLHEQYF. CDR3 nucleotides: TGTGCCAGCAGCTCCGACCAGAAGCTCCACGAGCAGTACTTC.

This clonotype was detected only a few times. Just one base apart from a much larger clone, this may be a read error. The gene calls are TRBV10-2 and TRBJ2-1; 7 bases match TRBD2. The last part of the DNA fits TRBJ2-7 better; the J call may be wrong. The CDR3 contains 15 residues. In germline, CDR1 is WSHSY, CDR2 SAAADI. This CDR3 reads CASSPGLSSYNEQYF. The CDR3, as DNA: TGCGCCAGCAGTCCGGGACTAAGCTCCTACAATGAGCAGTACTTC.

This clonotype was observed many times. The chain carries TRBV10-3 and TRBJ1-2; TRBD1 matches 7 bases. Germline V gives CDR1 ENHRY, CDR2 SYGVKD. The V gene end was trimmed by 6 bases and the J gene end by 5 bases; junction bases not matched to a gene: 12. The CDR3 sequence is 15 residues long. CDR3 in DNA: TGTGCCATCAGGGGGCAGGGGACAGCTACTTATGGCTACACCTTC. Translation: CAIRGQGTATYGYTF.

Note on this clonotype: A much larger clone is a single base away; this may be a read error. Here the CDR3 omits its conserved ending phenylalanine or tryptophan, so a read error is the likely source. The rearrangement uses TRBV7-9 and TRBJ2-7; perhaps TRBD2 as D (5 bases). V gave up 2 bases and J gave up 4 bases, with 9 bases separating them. This CDR3 spans 13 amino acids. CDR1 and CDR2 from the germline V gene are SEHNR and FQNEAQ (reference sequence). DNA of the CDR3: TGTGCCAGCAGCTTAAGGACTGAGTACGAGCAGTACTGC. Translating it yields CASSLRTEYEQYC.

The genes are TRBV29-1 and TRBJ2-5; TRBD1 agrees at 8 bases. The J call is in doubt because the DNA end fits TRBJ2-7 better. Germline V gene lookup returns CDR1 SQVTM and CDR2 ANQGSEA. CDR3 length equals 13 residues. This CDR3 reads CSVEGTGRTEQYF. The CDR3 coding sequence is TGCAGCGTTGAAGGGACAGGGAGAACCGAGCAGTACTTC.

Comment on this clonotype: This may stem from a read error, because a much larger clone lies one nucleotide away. The V and J genes are TRBV5-1 and TRBJ2-1; D is perhaps TRBD1 (5 bases). Germline V CDR1 and CDR2: SGHRS, YFSETQ. The CDR3 is 13 amino acids. CDR3 sequence: CASSWGPHNGQFF. In DNA, the CDR3 is TGCGCCAGCAGCTGGGGCCCCCACAATGGGCAGTTCTTC.

This clonotype was seen just once. Given a much more abundant clone one base away, this may be a read error. This sequence joins TRBV9 and TRBJ2-2; 8 bases line up with TRBD1. With V trimmed by 4 bases and J by 6 bases, 8 bases remained unmatched. This CDR3 is built from 15 residues. Germline V gene sequence: CDR1 SGDLS, CDR2 YYNGEE. CDR3 coding DNA: TGTGCCAGCAGCCCCCGGACAGGGCTAGCCGGGGAGCTGTTTTTT. Translated: CASSPRTGLAGELFF.

This chain links TRBV12-3 or TRBV12-4 with TRBJ2-3; tentative D call: TRBD2 (7 bases). This CDR3 is built from 17 residues. V was trimmed by 6 bases and J by 0 bases, leaving 19 bases between them. In DNA form, the CDR3 reads TGTGCCAGCAGCCGTAGGGGGGGCCCCCTTAGCACAGATACGCAGTATTTT. Translating it yields CASSRRGGPLSTDTQYF.

This chain connects TRBV7-2 to TRBJ2-7; tentative D call: TRBD2 (5 bases). CDR3 length: 12 residues. The ends were cut back, 3 bases at V and 7 bases at J, with 10 bases in the middle. Germline V gives CDR1 SGHTA, CDR2 FQGNSA. CDR3 coding DNA: TGTGCCAGCAGCTTTCGGGGTAGGGAGCAGTACTTC. Its protein is CASSFRGREQYF.

Many counts were recorded for this clonotype. J is TRBJ2-5 and V is TRBV11-2; 8 nucleotides match TRBD1. The V and J ends lost 5 bases and 5 bases, in that order; junction bases with no gene match: 7. The CDR3 has 14 residues. CDR1 is SGHAT and CDR2 is FQNNGV in the germline V gene. For the CDR3, the DNA is TGTGCCAGCAGCCAGACAGGGGTAGTGGAGACCCAGTACTTC. Translating it yields CASSQTGVVETQYF.

This chain joins TRBV5-1 and TRBJ1-2; possible D gene TRBD1, 6 bases. Germline values: CDR1 SGHRS, CDR2 YFSETQ. CDR3 size: 13 residues. The ends were cut back, 1 base at V and 6 bases at J, with 10 bases in the middle. CDR3 bases: TGCGCCAGCAGCTTGCAAGGGGGAGATGGCTACACCTTC. Its protein is CASSLQGGDGYTF.

This clonotype was observed a handful of times. CDR3 DNA sequence: TGCAGTGCTAGAGACCATAGCGGGGGCTCCTACAATGAGCAGTTCTTC. Its protein product is CSARDHSGGSYNEQFF. The chain uses TRBV20-1 and TRBJ2-1; 9 bases fit TRBD2. Germline values: CDR1 DFQATT, CDR2 SNEGSKA (reference sequence). The CDR3 totals 16 residues. J gave up 0 bases and V 0 bases, and 3 bases lay outside the gene matches.

In this sample, this clonotype turned up many times. This rearrangement joins TRBV7-2 to TRBJ2-5, with TRBD2 identical over 8 bases. The CDR3 runs 14 residues. Losses at the gene ends were 5 bases for V and 3 bases for J; bases not matched to a gene: 5. The V gene's germline CDR1 is SGHTA and CDR2 FQGNSA. CDR3 bases: TGTGCCAGCAGCGACCGGGGGGGGAAAGAGACCCAGTACTTC. Translation: CASSDRGGKETQYF. The full variable domain, its missing parts supplied by reference TRBV7-2 and TRBJ2-5, is GAGVSQSPSNKVTEKGKDVELRCDPISGHTALYWYRQSLGQGLEFLIYFQGNSAPDKSGLPSDRFSAERTGGSVSTLTIQRTQQEDSAVYLCASSDRGGKETQYFGPGTRLLVL.

V usage is TRBV6-5 and J usage is TRBJ2-7; tentative D call: TRBD1 (5 bases). CDR3 length: 13 residues. The germline V gene has CDR1 MNHEY and CDR2 SVGAGI. Trimming removed 6 bases from V and 10 bases from J, with 19 bases in between. This chain's CDR3 is CASSRTPAADQYF. The CDR3 coding sequence is TGTGCCAGCAGCCGGACACCCGCGGCGGACCAGTACTTC.